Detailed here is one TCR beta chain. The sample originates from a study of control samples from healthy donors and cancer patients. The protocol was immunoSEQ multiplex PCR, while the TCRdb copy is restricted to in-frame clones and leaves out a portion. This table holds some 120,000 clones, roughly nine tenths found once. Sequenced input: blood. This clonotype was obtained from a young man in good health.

Written as DNA, the CDR3 is TGTGCCAGCAGCTTAGCTATAGGACATGCTGGGGAAAAACTGTTTTTT. It codes for CASSLAIGHAGEKLFF. This chain joins TRBV7-9 and TRBJ1-4; maybe TRBD1 (5 bases). There are 16 residues in the CDR3. Trimming took off 0 bases at V and 8 bases at J, with 16 bases between the two ends. The germline V gene has CDR1 SEHNR and CDR2 FQNEAQ (reference sequence).